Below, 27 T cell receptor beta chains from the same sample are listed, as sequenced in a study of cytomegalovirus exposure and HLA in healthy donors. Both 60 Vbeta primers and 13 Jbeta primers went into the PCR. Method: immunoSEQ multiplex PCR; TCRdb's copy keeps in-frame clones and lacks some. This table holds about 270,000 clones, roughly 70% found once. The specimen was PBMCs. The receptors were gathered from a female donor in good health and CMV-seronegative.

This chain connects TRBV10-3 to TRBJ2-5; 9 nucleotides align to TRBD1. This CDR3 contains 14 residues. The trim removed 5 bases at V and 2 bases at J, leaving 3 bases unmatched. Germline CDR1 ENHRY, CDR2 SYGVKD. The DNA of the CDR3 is TGTGCCATCAGTCCCGGGACAGGGCAAGAGACCCAGTACTTC. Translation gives CAISPGTGQETQYF.

The CDR3 sequence is CASPLGNPGETQYF. CDR3 bases: TGTGCCAGCCCCTTGGGCAACCCTGGGGAGACCCAGTACTTC. This sequence joins TRBV21-1 and TRBJ2-5; the DNA was not compared with TRBD1, the D call given in the table. TRBV21-1 constitutes a pseudogene. CDR3 length: 14 amino acids.

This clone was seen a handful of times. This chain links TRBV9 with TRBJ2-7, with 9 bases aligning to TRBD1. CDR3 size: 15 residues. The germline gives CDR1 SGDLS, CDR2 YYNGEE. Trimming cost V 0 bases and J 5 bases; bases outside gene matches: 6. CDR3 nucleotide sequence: TGTGCCAGCAGCGTAGGAGGGACAGGGTTGAACGAGCAGTACTTC. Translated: CASSVGGTGLNEQYF.

CDR3 region: CASSLAGTEAFF. Written as DNA, the CDR3 is TGTGCCAGCAGTTTGGCGGGCACTGAAGCTTTCTTT. J is TRBJ1-1 and V is TRBV28; D gene uncertain. Germline V gene data show CDR1 as MDHEN and CDR2 as SYDVKM. The V end lost 3 bases, the J end lost 4 bases, and 6 bases lay between the germline ends. The CDR3 length is 12 residues. Based on the CDR3 plus reference TRBV28 and TRBJ1-1, the full variable domain is DVKVTQSSRYLVKRTGEKVFLECVQDMDHENMFWYRQDPGLGLRLIYFSYDVKMKEKGDIPEGYSVSREKKERFSLILESASTNQTSMYLCASSLAGTEAFFGQGTRLTVV.

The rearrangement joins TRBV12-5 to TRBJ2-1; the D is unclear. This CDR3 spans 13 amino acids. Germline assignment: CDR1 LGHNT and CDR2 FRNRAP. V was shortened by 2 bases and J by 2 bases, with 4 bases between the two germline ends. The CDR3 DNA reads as TGTGCTAGTGGTTTGTCCACCTACAATGAGCAGTTCTTC. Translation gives CASGLSTYNEQFF.

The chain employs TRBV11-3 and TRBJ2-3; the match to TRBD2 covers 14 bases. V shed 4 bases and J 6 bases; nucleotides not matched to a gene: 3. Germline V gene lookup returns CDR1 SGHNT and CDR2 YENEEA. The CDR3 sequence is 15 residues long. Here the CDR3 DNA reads TGTGCCAGCAGCTCCGGGACTAGCGGGGGCGATACGCAGTATTTT. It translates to CASSSGTSGGDTQYF.

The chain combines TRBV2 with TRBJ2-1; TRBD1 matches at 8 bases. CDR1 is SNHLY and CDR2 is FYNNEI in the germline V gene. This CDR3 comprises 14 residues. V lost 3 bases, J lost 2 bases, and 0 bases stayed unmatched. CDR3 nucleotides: TGTGCCAGCAGTGAGGACAGGGCCTACAATGAGCAGTTCTTC. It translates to CASSEDRAYNEQFF.

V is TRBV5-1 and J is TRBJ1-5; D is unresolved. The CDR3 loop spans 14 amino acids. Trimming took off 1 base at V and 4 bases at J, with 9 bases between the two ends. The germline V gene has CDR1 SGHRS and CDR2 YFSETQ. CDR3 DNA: TGCGCCAGCAGCTTGATTCCGGGAAATCAGCCCCAGCATTTT. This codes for CASSLIPGNQPQHF.

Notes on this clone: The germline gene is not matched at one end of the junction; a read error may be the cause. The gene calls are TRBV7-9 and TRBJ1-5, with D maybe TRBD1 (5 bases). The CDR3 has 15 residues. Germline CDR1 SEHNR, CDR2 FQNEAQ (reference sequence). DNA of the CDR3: TGTTCCAGCAGCTTAGCTGGAGGGCAGGGCCAGCCCCAGCATTTT. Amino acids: CSSSLAGGQGQPQHF. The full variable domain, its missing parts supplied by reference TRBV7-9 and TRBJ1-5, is DTGVSQNPRHKITKRGQNVTFRCDPISEHNRLYWYRQTLGQGPEFLTYFQNEAQLEKSRLLSDRFSAERPKGSFSTLEIQRTEQGDSAMYLCSSSLAGGQGQPQHFGDGTRLSIL.

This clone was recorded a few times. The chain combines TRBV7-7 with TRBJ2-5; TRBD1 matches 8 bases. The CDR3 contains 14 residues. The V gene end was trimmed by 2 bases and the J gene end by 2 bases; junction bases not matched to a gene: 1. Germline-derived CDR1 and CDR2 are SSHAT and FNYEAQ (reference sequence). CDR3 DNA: TGTGCCAGCAGCTTAAACAGGGGGCAAGAGACCCAGTACTTC. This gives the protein CASSLNRGQETQYF.

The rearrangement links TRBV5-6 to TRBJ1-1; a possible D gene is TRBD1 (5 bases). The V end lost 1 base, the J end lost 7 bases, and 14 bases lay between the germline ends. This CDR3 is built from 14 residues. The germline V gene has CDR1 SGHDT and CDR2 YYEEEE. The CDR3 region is CASSLRLRGVEAFF. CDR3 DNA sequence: TGTGCCAGCAGCTTGCGATTACGGGGGGTTGAAGCTTTCTTT.

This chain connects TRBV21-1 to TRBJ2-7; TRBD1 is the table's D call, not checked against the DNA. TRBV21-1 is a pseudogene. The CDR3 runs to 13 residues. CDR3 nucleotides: TGTGCCAGCAGCAAAGAGGGGATCCACGAGCAGTACTTC. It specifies CASSKEGIHEQYF.

The CDR3 DNA sequence: TGTGCCAGCAGGGCCGCCTCTGGAAACACCATATATTTT. Amino acid sequence: CASRAASGNTIYF. V is TRBV19 and J is TRBJ1-3; D may be TRBD1 (5 bases). V dropped 9 bases and J dropped 0 bases, with 9 bases sitting between them. CDR1 LNHDA and CDR2 SQIVND come from the germline V gene (reference sequence). This CDR3 has 13 amino acids.

CDR3 sequence: CASSSTVGNEQFF. The DNA of the CDR3 is TGTGCCAGCAGTTCGACAGTGGGGAATGAGCAGTTCTTC. The gene calls are TRBV27 and TRBJ2-1; tentative D call: TRBD1 (5 bases). V lost 4 bases, J lost 7 bases, and 11 bases lay in between. The CDR3 totals 13 residues. Germline values: CDR1 MNHEY, CDR2 SMNVEV (reference sequence).

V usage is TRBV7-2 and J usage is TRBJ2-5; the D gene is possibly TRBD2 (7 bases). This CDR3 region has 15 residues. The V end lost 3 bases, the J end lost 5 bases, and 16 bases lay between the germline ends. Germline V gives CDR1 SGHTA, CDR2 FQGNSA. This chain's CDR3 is CASSFLGGRGETQYF. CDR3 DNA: TGTGCCAGCAGCTTCCTCGGGGGGAGGGGGGAGACCCAGTACTTC.

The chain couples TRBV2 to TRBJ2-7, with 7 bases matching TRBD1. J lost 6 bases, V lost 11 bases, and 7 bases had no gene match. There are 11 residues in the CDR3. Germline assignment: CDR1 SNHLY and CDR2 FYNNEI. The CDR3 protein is CAHQGEGEQYF. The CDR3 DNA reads TGTGCCCACCAGGGGGAAGGCGAGCAGTACTTC.

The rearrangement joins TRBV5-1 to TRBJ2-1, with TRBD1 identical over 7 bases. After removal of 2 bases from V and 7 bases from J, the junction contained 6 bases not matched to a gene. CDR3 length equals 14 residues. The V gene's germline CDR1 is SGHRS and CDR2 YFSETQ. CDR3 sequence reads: CASSFDRADNEQFF. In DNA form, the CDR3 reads TGCGCCAGCAGCTTCGACAGGGCGGATAATGAGCAGTTCTTC.

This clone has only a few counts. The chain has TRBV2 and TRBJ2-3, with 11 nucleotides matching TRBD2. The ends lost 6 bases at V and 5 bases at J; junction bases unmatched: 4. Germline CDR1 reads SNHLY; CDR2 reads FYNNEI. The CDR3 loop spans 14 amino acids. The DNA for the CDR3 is TGTGCCAGCAGGACCGGGACTAGCGGAGATACGCAGTATTTT. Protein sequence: CASRTGTSGDTQYF.

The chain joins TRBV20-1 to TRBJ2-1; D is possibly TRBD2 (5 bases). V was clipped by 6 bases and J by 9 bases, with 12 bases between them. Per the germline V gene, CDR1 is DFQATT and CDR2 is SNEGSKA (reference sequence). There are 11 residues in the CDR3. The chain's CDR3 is CSATARGEQFF. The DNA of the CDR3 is TGCAGTGCCACGGCCCGGGGTGAGCAGTTCTTC.

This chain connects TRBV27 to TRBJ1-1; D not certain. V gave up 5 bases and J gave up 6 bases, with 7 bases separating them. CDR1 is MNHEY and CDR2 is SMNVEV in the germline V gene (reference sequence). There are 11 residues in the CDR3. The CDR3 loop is CASSQDSEAFF. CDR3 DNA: TGTGCCAGCAGTCAGGACTCTGAAGCTTTCTTT.

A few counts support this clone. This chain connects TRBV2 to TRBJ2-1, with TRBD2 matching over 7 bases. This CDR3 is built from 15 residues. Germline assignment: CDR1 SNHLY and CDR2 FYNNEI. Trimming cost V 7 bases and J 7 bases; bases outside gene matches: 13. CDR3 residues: CASTTSGKKGNEQFF. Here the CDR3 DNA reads TGTGCCAGCACCACAAGCGGGAAGAAAGGGAATGAGCAGTTCTTC.

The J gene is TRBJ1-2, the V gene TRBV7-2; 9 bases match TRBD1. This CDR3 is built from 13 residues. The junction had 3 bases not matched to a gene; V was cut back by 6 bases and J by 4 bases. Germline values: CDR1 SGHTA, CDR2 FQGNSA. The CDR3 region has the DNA TGTGCCAGCAGAAAGGACAGGGGCTATGGCTACACCTTC. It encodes CASRKDRGYGYTF.

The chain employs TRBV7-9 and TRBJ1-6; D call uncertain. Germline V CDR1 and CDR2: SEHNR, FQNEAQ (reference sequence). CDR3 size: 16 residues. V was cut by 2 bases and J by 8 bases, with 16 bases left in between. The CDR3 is CASSLSPETDYSPLHF. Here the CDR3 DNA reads TGTGCCAGCAGCTTAAGCCCGGAAACAGATTATTCACCCCTCCACTTT.

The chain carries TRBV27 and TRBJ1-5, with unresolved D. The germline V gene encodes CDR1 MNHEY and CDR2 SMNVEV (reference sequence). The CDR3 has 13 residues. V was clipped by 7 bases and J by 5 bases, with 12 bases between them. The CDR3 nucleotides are TGTGCCAGCACCCGGGTCGGGGATCAGCCCCAGCATTTT. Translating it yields CASTRVGDQPQHF.

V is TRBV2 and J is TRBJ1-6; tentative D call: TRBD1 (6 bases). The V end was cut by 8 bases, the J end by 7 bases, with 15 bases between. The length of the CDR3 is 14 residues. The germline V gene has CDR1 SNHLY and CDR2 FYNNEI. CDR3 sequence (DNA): TGTGCCAGCGTCACAGAGGACAGAAATTCACCCCTCCACTTT. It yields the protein CASVTEDRNSPLHF.

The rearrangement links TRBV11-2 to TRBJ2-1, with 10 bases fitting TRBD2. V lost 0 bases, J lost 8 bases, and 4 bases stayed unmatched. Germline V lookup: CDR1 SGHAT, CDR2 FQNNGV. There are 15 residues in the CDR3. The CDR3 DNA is TGTGCCAGCAGCTTAGAGTCTAGCGGGAGCCATGAGCAGTTCTTC. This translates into CASSLESSGSHEQFF. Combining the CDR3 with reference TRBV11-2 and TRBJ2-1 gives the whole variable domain EAGVAQSPRYKIIEKRQSVAFWCNPISGHATLYWYQQILGQGPKLLIQFQNNGVVDDSQLPKDRFSAERLKGVDSTLKIQPAKLEDSAVYLCASSLESSGSHEQFFGPGTRLTVL.

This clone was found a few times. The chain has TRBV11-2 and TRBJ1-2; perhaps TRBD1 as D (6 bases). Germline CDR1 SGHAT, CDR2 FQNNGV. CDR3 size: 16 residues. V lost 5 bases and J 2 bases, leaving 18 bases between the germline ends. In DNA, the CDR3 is TGTGCCAGCAGCCGATGGCTGGAACAGGGCAACTATGGCTACACCTTC. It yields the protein CASSRWLEQGNYGYTF.